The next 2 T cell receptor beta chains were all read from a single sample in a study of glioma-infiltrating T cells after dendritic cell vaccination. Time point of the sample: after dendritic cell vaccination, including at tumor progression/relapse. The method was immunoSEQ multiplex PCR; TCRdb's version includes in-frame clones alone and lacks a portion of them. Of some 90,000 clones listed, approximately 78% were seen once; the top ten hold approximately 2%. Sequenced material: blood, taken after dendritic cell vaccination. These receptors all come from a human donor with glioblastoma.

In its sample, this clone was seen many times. CDR3 bases: TGTGCCATCAGTGAGGGAGGTGGCTACACCTTC. Its protein is CAISEGGGYTF. This chain connects TRBV10-3 to TRBJ1-2, with unresolved D. V lost 2 bases, J lost 7 bases, and 5 bases lay in between. Germline V lookup: CDR1 ENHRY, CDR2 SYGVKD. This CDR3 is 11 amino acids long.

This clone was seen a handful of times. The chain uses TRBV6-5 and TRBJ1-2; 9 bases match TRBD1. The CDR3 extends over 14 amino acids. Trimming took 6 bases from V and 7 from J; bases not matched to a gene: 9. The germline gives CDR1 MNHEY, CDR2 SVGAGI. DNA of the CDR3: TGTGCCAGCAGCCGAGGGACAGGGACTATTGGCTACACCTTC. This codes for CASSRGTGTIGYTF.